This TCR beta chain was documented in a study of blood T cell repertoires in COVID-19 (dated by TCRdb to 2020 to 2022). Looking at the study overall: Collaborator samples came from the United States, Italy and Spain and covered acute and convalescent phases of COVID-19. The material from the prospective study consisted of cDNA or gDNA derived from T cells, B-cell-depleted T cells, or PBMCs. Deeply sampled blood TCRbeta repertoires from subjects exposed to, actively infected with, or recovered from COVID-19 were included in the dataset. The repertoires were made available in a free public database intended to serve as a resource for research on the immune response to SARS-CoV-2. Samples came from the ongoing ImmuneRACE study (first 160 participants) plus 1,254 subjects from 6 global collaborators. Sample metadata almost always included a de-identified subject ID, COVID-19 status, age in years and sex. Where available, HLA class I and class II types were taken from metadata supplied by the sample provider and were not determined by assay-based typing.

Each collaborating institution followed its own protocols to collect whole blood in K2EDTA tubes. For TCRbeta analysis, collaborator samples were shipped as frozen whole blood, as isolated PBMCs, or as DNA extracted from either sample type. CDR1 KGHDR and CDR2 SFDVKD are derived from the germline V gene. The V end loses 4 bases and the J end loses 2 bases, and a stretch of 14 bases separates them. The cysteine opens and the phenylalanine closes a CDR3 of 16 amino acids. Only the CDR3 DNA is retained, 48 bases long and in frame from the first base. The immunoSEQ Assay, a bias-controlled multiplex PCR, was used to amplify TCRbeta CDR3 regions from genomic DNA. The study's processing was this. The number of nucleated cells in each sample was estimated by amplification of reference gene primers within the assay. To quantify the absolute abundance of each unique TCRbeta CDR3 rearrangement, sequence reads were collapsed and filtered. For each sample, productive Simpson clonality was calculated as the square root of Simpson's diversity index over productive rearrangements. TCRdb holds this immuneACCESS table with in-frame rearrangements only. Some clones are missing; in checked studies, unresolved V genes explain under half, and the rest has no known cause. The DNA gave D and trimming, while V, J and clone size come from that table. The sample includes about 50,000 clones, with 83% observed a single time. The ten largest account for 16% of the sample.

This clone was seen repeatedly, ten times or more. Its antigen specificity is not known. Qualities for individual bases were not recorded, and no much larger clone is one base off. Points the paper makes about the study in general: How much clinical and demographic metadata was included differed by source and by participant, and the metadata was provided uncurated.

The V gene is TRBV24-1 and the J gene is TRBJ1-5, with the D gene uncertain. This receptor was obtained from a man aged 35 to 55 with acute or convalescent COVID-19. The sample taken for sequencing was peripheral blood. CDR3 reads: CATSDARPGGNQPQHF. The nucleotide sequence reads TGTGCCACCAGTGACGCCCGCCCCGGGGGCAATCAGCCCCAGCATTTT.